The 20 T cell receptor beta chains presented below share a single source sample, sequenced in a study of T cell changes during pregnancy in multiple sclerosis. Sequenced by immunoSEQ multiplex PCR; TCRdb stores in-frame clones only, minus some. The data contain around 30,000 clones, roughly nine tenths of them singletons. The sequences come from CD4+ T cells from peripheral blood mononuclear cells, collected in the second trimester of pregnancy. The receptors here all came from a female donor with multiple sclerosis, enrolled in a pregnancy study.

The chain has TRBV7-9 and TRBJ2-3, with 7 positions matching TRBD2. From germline, CDR1 is SEHNR and CDR2 FQNEAQ (reference sequence). The CDR3 totals 15 residues. The junction had 7 bases not matched to a gene; V was cut back by 5 bases and J by 2 bases. The CDR3 loop is CASSPPGGNTDTQYF. The CDR3 nucleotides read TGTGCCAGCAGCCCCCCCGGGGGGAACACAGATACGCAGTATTTT.

The V call is TRBV28, the J call TRBJ1-1; D may be TRBD1 (6 bases). The germline V gene has CDR1 MDHEN and CDR2 SYDVKM. V lost 4 bases, J lost 0 bases, and 9 bases lay in between. CDR3 length: 14 residues. The DNA of the CDR3 is TGTGCCAGCAGTTATCAGGGGCTGAACACTGAAGCTTTCTTT. Its translation is CASSYQGLNTEAFF.

DNA of the CDR3: TGTGCCAGCAGCCTAGACAGTTGGCGTCGTGAAGCTTTCTTT. Translated: CASSLDSWRREAFF. V and J are TRBV5-5 and TRBJ1-1, with a tentative D call TRBD1 (5 bases). The CDR3 loop spans 14 amino acids. Germline V lookup: CDR1 SGHKS, CDR2 YYEKEE (reference sequence). Trimming stripped 4 bases from V and 7 bases from J, with 17 bases between.

The chain combines TRBV28 with TRBJ2-7; D remains ambiguous. The V and J ends lost 6 bases and 3 bases respectively, with 9 bases between them. Germline CDR1 reads MDHEN; CDR2 reads SYDVKM. This CDR3 comprises 12 residues. The CDR3 spells CASRALNYEQYF. Written as DNA, the CDR3 is TGTGCCAGCAGAGCGCTCAACTACGAGCAGTACTTC.

This clone was observed a handful of times. The V gene is TRBV2, the J gene TRBJ2-7, with D possibly matching TRBD2 (5 bases). The germline V and J ends were trimmed by 8 bases and 3 bases, with 14 bases remaining between them. The germline gives CDR1 SNHLY, CDR2 FYNNEI. The CDR3 contains 13 residues. DNA for the CDR3: TGTGCCAGCTGTCGGGGAGTAGACTACGAGCAGTACTTC. This gives the protein CASCRGVDYEQYF.

The chain combines TRBV6-1 with TRBJ1-2; 9 positions agree with TRBD1. The CDR3 sequence is 15 residues long. Germline lookup yields CDR1 MNHNS and CDR2 SASEGT. V trimming: 3 bases; J trimming: 5 bases; junction bases outside the gene matches: 7. The chain's CDR3 is CASSDAGTGWYGYTF. The CDR3 DNA follows: TGTGCCAGCAGTGACGCCGGGACAGGGTGGTATGGCTACACCTTC.

This sequence joins TRBV13 and TRBJ2-7; TRBD1 matches at 12 bases. Germline CDR1 is PRHDT and CDR2 is FYEKMQ (reference sequence). The CDR3 loop spans 17 amino acids. V gave up 2 bases and J gave up 5 bases; unmatched junction bases: 10. The CDR3 DNA reads as TGTGCCAGCAGCTTATATGCAGGGGGACAGGGGGCCCACGAGCAGTACTTC. It yields the protein CASSLYAGGQGAHEQYF.

The chain employs TRBV7-2 and TRBJ2-3, with 7 bases aligning to TRBD2. V shed 4 bases and J 8 bases; nucleotides not matched to a gene: 3. This CDR3 spans 12 amino acids. Germline lookup yields CDR1 SGHTA and CDR2 FQGNSA. CDR3 sequence reads: CASSSGGGTQYF. The CDR3 DNA follows: TGTGCCAGCAGCTCGGGGGGTGGTACGCAGTATTTT.

The chain joins TRBV19 to TRBJ1-2; the D gene is possibly TRBD1 (6 bases). This CDR3 is 15 amino acids long. Trimming cost V 4 bases and J 4 bases, with 16 bases left between them. In germline, CDR1 is LNHDA, CDR2 SQIVND (reference sequence). CDR3 residues: CASSTRPGHRYGYTF. The CDR3 region has the DNA TGTGCCAGTAGTACTCGGCCGGGACACCGCTATGGCTACACCTTC.

This chain connects TRBV19 to TRBJ1-2, with D hard to call. CDR1 and CDR2 (germline): LNHDA, SQIVND (reference sequence). V lost 5 bases and J 0 bases, leaving 7 bases between the germline ends. The length of the CDR3 is 13 residues. The CDR3 DNA reads TGTGCCAGTAGTGTCCTAGCTAACTATGGCTACACCTTC. Amino acid sequence: CASSVLANYGYTF.

The chain joins TRBV12-5 to TRBJ2-3; 8 bases match TRBD1. Looked up from germline, CDR1 is LGHNT and CDR2 is FRNRAP. CDR3 length: 18 residues. Trimming at V came to 2 bases and at J to 3 bases, leaving 13 bases not matched to a gene. The CDR3 loop is CASGLIIDGQGSTDTQYF. In DNA form, the CDR3 reads TGTGCTAGTGGTTTGATAATTGACGGACAGGGTAGTACAGATACGCAGTATTTT.

The rearrangement joins TRBV7-2 to TRBJ2-1; possible D gene TRBD1, 5 bases. The CDR3 totals 15 residues. The V and J ends lost 2 bases and 10 bases respectively, with 18 bases between them. Germline CDR1 SGHTA, CDR2 FQGNSA. The DNA for the CDR3 is TGTGCCAGCAGCTTAAGAAGGGGCACTCAAGGGGAGCAGTTCTTC. The encoded protein is CASSLRRGTQGEQFF.

This chain uses TRBV11-2 with TRBJ1-5; D gene unclear. Germline CDR1 SGHAT, CDR2 FQNNGV. The CDR3 is 15 residues long. V lost 5 bases and J lost 0, with 11 bases in between. The CDR3 is CASSPERDSNQPQHF. DNA of the CDR3: TGTGCCAGCAGCCCCGAGAGGGATAGCAATCAGCCCCAGCATTTT. The whole variable domain, filled in from reference TRBV11-2 and TRBJ1-5, reads EAGVAQSPRYKIIEKRQSVAFWCNPISGHATLYWYQQILGQGPKLLIQFQNNGVVDDSQLPKDRFSAERLKGVDSTLKIQPAKLEDSAVYLCASSPERDSNQPQHFGDGTRLSIL.

The V call is TRBV5-1, the J call TRBJ2-5; TRBD1 aligns across 8 bases. Trimming took 4 bases from V and 5 from J; bases not matched to a gene: 16. Germline-derived CDR1 and CDR2 are SGHRS and YFSETQ. The CDR3 totals 17 residues. The CDR3 coding sequence is TGCGCCAGCAGCACCGGCCGGACAGGGACTTTGGGGGAGACCCAGTACTTC. Translated: CASSTGRTGTLGETQYF. The full variable domain, with the rest looked up from reference TRBV5-1 and TRBJ2-5, is KAGVTQTPRYLIKTRGQQVTLSCSPISGHRSVSWYQQTPGQGLQFLFEYFSETQRNKGNFPGRFSGRQFSNSRSEMNVSTLELGDSALYLCASSTGRTGTLGETQYFGPGTRLLVL.

V and J are TRBV5-1 and TRBJ2-3; 7 bases line up with TRBD1. Germline V gene data show CDR1 as SGHRS and CDR2 as YFSETQ. With V trimmed by 6 bases and J by 0 bases, 4 bases remained unmatched. The CDR3 covers 14 residues. The CDR3 DNA reads TGCGCCAGCATAAGGGGACAGAGCACAGATACGCAGTATTTT. Encoded protein: CASIRGQSTDTQYF.

This clone was detected only a few times. This rearrangement joins TRBV5-4 to TRBJ2-1; D may be TRBD2 (6 bases). With 2 bases removed from V and 12 bases from J, the gap between germline ends came to 30 bases. From germline, CDR1 is SGHNT and CDR2 YYREEE (reference sequence). There are 18 residues in the CDR3. CDR3 bases: TGTGCCAGCAGCTTCGGGGGTATTAGTGGGACCCCGCACGAGGGGCAGTTCTTC. Protein sequence: CASSFGGISGTPHEGQFF.

This clone came up a few times. The chain links TRBV5-8 to TRBJ1-1, with 7 bases aligning to TRBD1. Unmatched junction bases numbered 8, after V lost 5 bases and J lost 1 base. There are 15 residues in the CDR3. Germline V gene lookup returns CDR1 SGHTS and CDR2 YDEGEE. The CDR3 sequence is CASRVQGFTNTEAFF. In DNA, the CDR3 is TGTGCCAGCAGAGTACAGGGGTTCACGAACACTGAAGCTTTCTTT.

This clone was observed a single time. The J gene is TRBJ2-3, the V gene TRBV10-1; 10 bases agree with TRBD2. CDR3 size: 15 residues. After removal of 5 bases from V and 5 bases from J, the junction contained 7 bases not matched to a gene. Germline V gives CDR1 WNHNN, CDR2 SYGVQD (reference sequence). The CDR3 loop reads CASSPQRGGKDTQYF. The CDR3 nucleotides read TGCGCCAGCAGTCCACAGCGGGGGGGTAAAGATACGCAGTATTTT.

The chain couples TRBV2 to TRBJ2-1; TRBD2 matches at 11 bases. The CDR3 contains 13 residues. Germline loops: CDR1 SNHLY, CDR2 FYNNEI. Trimming took 2 bases from V and 12 from J; bases not matched to a gene: 3. The CDR3: CASSEWLAGGQFF. In nucleotides, the CDR3 is TGTGCCAGCAGTGAATGGCTAGCGGGGGGGCAGTTCTTC. Supplemented by reference TRBV2 and TRBJ2-1, the full variable domain reads EPEVTQTPSHQVTQMGQEVILRCVPISNHLYFYWYRQILGQKVEFLVSFYNNEISEKSEIFDDQFSVERPDGSNFTLKIRSTKLEDSAMYFCASSEWLAGGQFFGPGTRLTVL.

The genes are TRBV7-2 and TRBJ2-3; 16 bases align to TRBD2. The CDR3 loop spans 19 amino acids. CDR1 SGHTA and CDR2 FQGNSA come from the germline V gene. Unmatched junction bases numbered 13, after V lost 4 bases and J lost 6 bases. CDR3 residues: CASSSPGTSGGAPQDTQYF. Here the CDR3 DNA reads TGTGCCAGCAGCTCACCCGGGACTAGCGGGGGGGCCCCACAGGATACGCAGTATTTT.